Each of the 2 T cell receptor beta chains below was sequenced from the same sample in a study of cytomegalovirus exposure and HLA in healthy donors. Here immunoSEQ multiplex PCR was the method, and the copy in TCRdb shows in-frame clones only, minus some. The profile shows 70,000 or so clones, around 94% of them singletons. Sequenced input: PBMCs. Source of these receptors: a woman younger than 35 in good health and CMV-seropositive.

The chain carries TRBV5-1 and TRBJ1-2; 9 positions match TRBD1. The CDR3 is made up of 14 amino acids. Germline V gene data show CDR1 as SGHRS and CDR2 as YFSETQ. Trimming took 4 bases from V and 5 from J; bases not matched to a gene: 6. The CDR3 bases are TGCGCCAGCAGCCCTACAGGGGGCTTGTATGGCTACACCTTC. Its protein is CASSPTGGLYGYTF.

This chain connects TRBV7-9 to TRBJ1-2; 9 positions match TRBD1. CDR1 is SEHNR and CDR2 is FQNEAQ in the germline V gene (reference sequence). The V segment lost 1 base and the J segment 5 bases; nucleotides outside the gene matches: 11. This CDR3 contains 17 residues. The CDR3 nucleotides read TGTGCCAGCAGCTTAGATCAACAGGGGGCCGGAATTTATGGCTACACCTTC. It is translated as CASSLDQQGAGIYGYTF.